A few counts support the clone carrying this T cell receptor beta chain. The sequenced template was cDNA made from the entire isolated RNA. Clones were sequenced by immunoSEQ multiplex PCR, and TCRdb holds only the in-frame ones, with some missing. The table shows 250,000 to 300,000 clones, with under 8.5% occurring only once. This sample is drawn from a study of beta chain features in type 1 diabetes. The CDR3 is 14 residues long. V dropped 5 bases and J dropped 0 bases, with 9 bases sitting between them. From germline, CDR1 is MNHEY and CDR2 SVGAGI. The V and J genes are TRBV6-5 and TRBJ2-3; TRBD1 or TRBD2 may be the D gene (5 bases each). The clonotype comes from a woman aged 18-29 years in good health. Material: central memory CD4+ T cells from blood. Written as DNA, the CDR3 is TGTGCCAGCAGTCCGGGGCGCAGCACAGATACGCAGTATTTT. Residues: CASSPGRSTDTQYF.